Listed here are 24 T cell receptor beta chains from one sample, sequenced in a study of blood T cells in healthy people across ages. Primers used in a second PCR of roughly 7 to 12 cycles were a sample-barcoded 5' primer and a J-beta primer mix. MiXCR was run by TCRdb on the 5' RACE reads, yielding one entry per CDR3 protein. Here the sample spans roughly 1.9 million distinct CDR3 sequences, roughly 43% being singletons. Sequencing was carried out using blood. The receptors derive from a human donor in good health.

V is TRBV5-4 and J is TRBJ1-1, with D possibly being TRBD1 (5 bases). This CDR3 region has 14 residues. Deletions cut 4 bases from V and 0 bases from J, with 10 bases between. CDR1 and CDR2 from the germline V gene are SGHNT and YYREEE (reference sequence). CDR3 residues: CASSVQDLNTEAFF. CDR3 sequence (DNA): TGTGCCAGCAGCGTACAGGACTTGAACACTGAAGCTTTCTTT.

V usage is TRBV13 and J usage is TRBJ2-7; no reliable D call. Germline loops: CDR1 PRHDT, CDR2 FYEKMQ (reference sequence). CDR3 length equals 14 residues. The V end lost 0 bases, the J end lost 6 bases, and 12 bases lay between the germline ends. CDR3 in DNA: TGTGCCAGCAGCTTAGGCGCAGGCTTGGGCGAGCAGTACTTC. Its translation is CASSLGAGLGEQYF.

The rearrangement joins TRBV20-1 to TRBJ1-1; 9 nucleotides agree with TRBD1. Losses at the gene ends were 2 bases for V and 1 base for J; bases not matched to a gene: 2. Per the germline V gene, CDR1 is DFQATT and CDR2 is SNEGSKA (reference sequence). The CDR3 consists of 14 residues. CDR3 nucleotides: TGCAGTGCTAGAACAGGGGGCGCGAACACTGAAGCTTTCTTT. Translated, it gives CSARTGGANTEAFF.

This clonotype was picked up a small number of times. This chain uses TRBV29-1 with TRBJ2-7; D uncertain. V was shortened by 4 bases and J by 2 bases, with 18 bases between the two germline ends. The CDR3 consists of 15 residues. Germline CDR1 and CDR2: SQVTM and ANQGSEA. CDR3 in amino acids: CSVALRQVVPYEQYF. In DNA, the CDR3 is TGCAGCGTTGCTCTGAGGCAGGTTGTCCCCTACGAGCAGTACTTC.

This clonotype showed up just a few times. The CDR3 coding sequence is TGTGCCAGCAGCTCCTCAGGGACGGTTTCCTACGAGCAGTACTTC. It codes for CASSSSGTVSYEQYF. This rearrangement joins TRBV7-9 to TRBJ2-7, with D perhaps matching TRBD1 or TRBD2 (5 bases each). The V and J ends lost 4 bases and 1 base respectively, with 14 bases between them. The CDR3 has 15 residues. Germline lookup yields CDR1 SEHNR and CDR2 FQNEAQ (reference sequence).

The rearrangement uses TRBV20-1 and TRBJ1-1; D unclear. CDR3 length: 13 residues. The ends were cut back, 6 bases at V and 2 bases at J, with 13 bases in the middle. Germline-derived CDR1 and CDR2 are DFQATT and SNEGSKA (reference sequence). The CDR3 bases are TGCAGTGCAAACCCCCACGCAAACACTGAAGCTTTCTTT. Its protein is CSANPHANTEAFF.

The chain links TRBV18 to TRBJ2-1; the D gene is possibly TRBD2 (6 bases). Trimming cost V 3 bases and J 6 bases, with 9 bases left between them. The CDR3 loop spans 13 amino acids. CDR1 and CDR2 (germline): KGHSH, LQKENI. The CDR3 loop reads CASSPEGINEQFF. The CDR3 region has the DNA TGTGCCAGCTCACCGGAGGGTATCAATGAGCAGTTCTTC.

This sequence joins TRBV20-1 and TRBJ2-1; weak D call: TRBD2 (7 bases). The CDR3 covers 15 residues. From germline, CDR1 is DFQATT and CDR2 SNEGSKA (reference sequence). Deletions cut 7 bases from V and 3 bases from J, with 19 bases between. The CDR3 DNA follows: TGCAGTGTCCCACCTTGGGGGGGCCGCTACAATGAGCAGTTCTTC. The encoded protein is CSVPPWGGRYNEQFF.

This clonotype showed up just a few times. The chain has TRBV4-1 and TRBJ1-2, with 7 bases fitting TRBD1. Germline CDR1 MGHRA, CDR2 YSYEKL. V lost 0 bases and J lost 5; bases outside the gene matches: 6. The CDR3 is made up of 15 amino acids. The CDR3 sequence: CASSQERTGLYGYTF. The CDR3 coding sequence is TGCGCCAGCAGCCAAGAAAGGACAGGTCTTTATGGCTACACCTTC.

The gene calls are TRBV12-3 or TRBV12-4 and TRBJ2-4; D is perhaps TRBD1 (7 bases). Between the trimmed V and J ends, which lost 2 bases and 8 bases, there was a span of 16 bases. This CDR3 has 15 residues. CDR3 loop: CASSLQGGIEDIQYF. CDR3 in DNA: TGTGCCAGCAGTTTACAGGGGGGAATTGAGGACATTCAGTACTTC.

The chain joins TRBV29-1 to TRBJ2-7; TRBD2 matches at 7 bases. With the DNA end fitting TRBJ2-5 better, the J assignment may be wrong. CDR3 length: 14 amino acids. The germline V gene encodes CDR1 SQVTM and CDR2 ANQGSEA. The CDR3 here is CSVEALNGGETQYF. In DNA form, the CDR3 reads TGCAGCGTTGAAGCTCTCAACGGGGGGGAGACCCAGTACTTC.

The count of this clonotype is one. The chain links TRBV2 to TRBJ1-2; the D gene is possibly TRBD1 (6 bases). CDR1 and CDR2 (germline): SNHLY, FYNNEI. V shed 2 bases and J shed 3 bases, with 10 bases lying between them. The CDR3 extends over 14 amino acids. The CDR3 region is CASSERTADYGYTF. CDR3 in DNA: TGTGCCAGCAGTGAAAGGACAGCGGACTATGGCTACACCTTC.

The sample holds one count of this clonotype. This rearrangement joins TRBV7-9 to TRBJ2-1, with 9 nucleotides matching TRBD2. V dropped 6 bases and J dropped 5; count of bases not matched to a gene: 8. Germline CDR1 SEHNR, CDR2 FQNEAQ (reference sequence). The CDR3 totals 15 residues. Written as DNA, the CDR3 is TGTGCCAGCAGTATGGGACTAGCTCAGGACAATGAGCAGTTCTTC. This translates into CASSMGLAQDNEQFF.

This clonotype was seen more than once but under ten times. The chain couples TRBV7-8 to TRBJ2-3; D may match TRBD1 or TRBD2 (6 bases each). The CDR3 runs 16 residues. V lost 8 bases and J lost 6, with 24 bases in between. CDR1 is SGHVS, CDR2 FQNEAQ, per germline. CDR3 nucleotides: TGTGCCAGCCTCTCCGGGCCGGGGGCTAAGCGGGATACGCAGTATTTT. Protein sequence: CASLSGPGAKRDTQYF.

The table lists this clonotype with many counts. The gene calls are TRBV4-3 and TRBJ2-7, with TRBD2 matching over 11 bases. The CDR3 runs to 15 residues. Germline loops: CDR1 LGHNA, CDR2 YSLEER. V trimming: 1 base; J trimming: 2 bases; junction bases outside the gene matches: 1. In nucleotides, the CDR3 is TGCGCCAGCAGCCAAGGTAGCGGGGGGGCCTACGAGCAGTACTTC. Translated, it gives CASSQGSGGAYEQYF.

This chain links TRBV6-2 or TRBV6-3 with TRBJ2-1; D is unresolved. In germline, CDR1 is MNHEY, CDR2 SVGEGT. The CDR3 runs to 13 residues. V dropped 0 bases and J dropped 6 bases, with 6 bases sitting between them. CDR3 sequence: CASSYSFVNEQFF. In nucleotides, the CDR3 is TGTGCCAGCAGTTACTCGTTTGTCAATGAGCAGTTCTTC.

J is TRBJ1-2 and V is TRBV20-1; D might be TRBD1 (5 bases). V was pared by 5 bases and J by 3 bases, with 16 bases between. Germline assignment: CDR1 DFQATT and CDR2 SNEGSKA (reference sequence). The CDR3 covers 14 residues. The CDR3 nucleotides read TGCAGTGCTCAGGAAAGCGGGGGGTACTATGGCTACACCTTC. Its translation is CSAQESGGYYGYTF.

The chain combines TRBV29-1 with TRBJ1-1; D not certain. Between the trimmed V and J ends, which lost 5 bases and 2 bases, there was a span of 12 bases. Per the germline V gene, CDR1 is SQVTM and CDR2 is ANQGSEA. The CDR3 sequence is 13 residues long. The CDR3 sequence: CSVLPMTNTEAFF. In nucleotides, the CDR3 is TGCAGCGTTCTACCGATGACAAACACTGAAGCTTTCTTT.

V is TRBV11-3 and J is TRBJ2-7, with TRBD1 matching over 8 bases. Germline-derived CDR1 and CDR2 are SGHNT and YENEEA. Trimming at V came to 4 bases and at J to 3 bases, leaving 8 bases not matched to a gene. The CDR3 is 15 amino acids. In DNA, the CDR3 is TGTGCCAGCAGCTCCATACAGGGGGGCTACTACGAGCAGTACTTC. Protein product: CASSSIQGGYYEQYF.

The V and J genes are TRBV2 and TRBJ1-1; no firm D call. The CDR3 consists of 14 residues. The germline gives CDR1 SNHLY, CDR2 FYNNEI. With 4 bases removed from V and 0 bases from J, the gap between germline ends came to 9 bases. The CDR3 loop reads CASSGGELNTEAFF. For the CDR3, the DNA is TGTGCCAGCAGTGGAGGAGAATTGAACACTGAAGCTTTCTTT.

The chain couples TRBV6-2 or TRBV6-3 to TRBJ2-1; the D gene is possibly TRBD2 (6 bases). Germline-derived CDR1 and CDR2 are MNHEY and SVGEGT. The germline V and J ends were trimmed by 5 bases and 6 bases, with 17 bases remaining between them. The CDR3 has 15 amino acids. Here the CDR3 DNA reads TGTGCCAGCAGTATACCGGGACTGACAGTCAATGAGCAGTTCTTC. Its protein is CASSIPGLTVNEQFF.

The chain employs TRBV3-1 and TRBJ2-5, with a tentative D call TRBD2 (7 bases). Between the trimmed V and J ends, which lost 3 bases and 4 bases, there was a span of 9 bases. The length of the CDR3 is 13 residues. Per the germline V gene, CDR1 is LGHDT and CDR2 is YNNKEL (reference sequence). The CDR3 protein is CASSQRGGETQYF. CDR3 nucleotides: TGTGCCAGCAGCCAGAGGGGGGGAGAGACCCAGTACTTC.

This chain connects TRBV28 to TRBJ2-1, with D perhaps TRBD2 (6 bases). The V end lost 8 bases, the J end lost 5 bases, and 16 bases lay between the germline ends. The length of the CDR3 is 14 residues. Germline V gene sequence: CDR1 MDHEN, CDR2 SYDVKM. This CDR3 reads CASLSTSRNNEQFF. As DNA, the CDR3 is TGTGCCAGCCTCAGTACTAGCAGGAACAATGAGCAGTTCTTC.

The chain has TRBV6-5 and TRBJ2-5; 8 bases line up with TRBD1. V gave up 4 bases and J gave up 5 bases; unmatched junction bases: 9. Germline V gives CDR1 MNHEY, CDR2 SVGAGI. CDR3 length: 15 residues. CDR3 DNA sequence: TGTGCCAGCAGTTCGACCGACGACAGGGGCGAGACCCAGTACTTC. Translating it yields CASSSTDDRGETQYF.